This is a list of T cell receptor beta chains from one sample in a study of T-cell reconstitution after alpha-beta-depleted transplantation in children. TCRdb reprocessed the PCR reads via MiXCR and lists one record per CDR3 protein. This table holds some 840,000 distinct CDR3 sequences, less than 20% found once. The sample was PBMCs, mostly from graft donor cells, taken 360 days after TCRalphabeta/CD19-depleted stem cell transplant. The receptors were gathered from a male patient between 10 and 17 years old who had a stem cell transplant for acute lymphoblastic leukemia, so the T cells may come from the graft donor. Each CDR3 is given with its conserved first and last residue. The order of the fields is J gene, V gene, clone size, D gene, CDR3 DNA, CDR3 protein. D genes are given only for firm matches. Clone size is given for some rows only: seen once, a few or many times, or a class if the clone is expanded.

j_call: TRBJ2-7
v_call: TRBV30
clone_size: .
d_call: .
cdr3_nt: TGTGCCTGGAGTTCCGGGAACGAGCAGTACTTC
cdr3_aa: CAWSSGNEQYF

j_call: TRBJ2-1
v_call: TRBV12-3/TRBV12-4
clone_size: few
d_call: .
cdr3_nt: TGTGCCAGCAGCCCCCGCGGACAGTATGGTAGGCAGTTCTTC
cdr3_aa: CASSPRGQYGRQFF

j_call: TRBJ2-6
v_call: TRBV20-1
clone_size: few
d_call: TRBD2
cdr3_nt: TGCAGTGCTCATAGCGGGAGGAGCTCTGGGGCCAACGTCCTGACTTTC
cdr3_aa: CSAHSGRSSGANVLTF

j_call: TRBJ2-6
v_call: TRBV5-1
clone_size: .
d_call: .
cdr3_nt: TGCGCCAGCAGCGCATCTGGCATCCGCTCTGGGGCCAACGTCCTGACTTTC
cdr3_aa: CASSASGIRSGANVLTF

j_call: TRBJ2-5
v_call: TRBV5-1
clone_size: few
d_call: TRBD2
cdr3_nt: TGCGCCAGCAGCCTGACTAGCGGAGAGGAAGAGACCCAGTACTTC
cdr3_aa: CASSLTSGEEETQYF

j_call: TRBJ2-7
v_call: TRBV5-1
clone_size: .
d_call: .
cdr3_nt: TGCGCCAGCAGCTTGAGTCCCCCAGCAGGAAACGAGCAGTACTTC
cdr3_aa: CASSLSPPAGNEQYF

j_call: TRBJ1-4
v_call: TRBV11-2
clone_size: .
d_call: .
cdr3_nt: TGTGCCAGCAGCTTAGGGACAAAGAATGAAAAACTGTTTTTT
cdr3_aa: CASSLGTKNEKLFF

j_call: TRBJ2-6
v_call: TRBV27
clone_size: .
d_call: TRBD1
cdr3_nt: TGTGCCAGCAGTTTCTGGGACAGGGTGAATGGGGCCAACGTCCTGACTTTC
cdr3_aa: CASSFWDRVNGANVLTF

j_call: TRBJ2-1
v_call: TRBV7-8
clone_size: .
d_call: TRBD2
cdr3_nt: TGTGCCAGCAGCTTAGATGCGGGACTAGGTTCCTATGAGCAGTTCTTC
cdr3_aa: CASSLDAGLGSYEQFF

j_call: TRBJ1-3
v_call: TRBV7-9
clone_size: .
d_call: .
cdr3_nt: TGTGCCAGCAGCCCTACGTGGGATAAGACTGGAAACACCATATATTTT
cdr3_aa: CASSPTWDKTGNTIYF

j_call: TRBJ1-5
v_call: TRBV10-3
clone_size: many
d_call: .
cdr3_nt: TGTGCCATCCGGGGCGTGGGCAATCAGCCCCAGCATTTT
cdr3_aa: CAIRGVGNQPQHF

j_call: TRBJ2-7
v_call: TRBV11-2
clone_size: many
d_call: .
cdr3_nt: TGTGCCAGCAGCTTAGATCCCAGGTATTCTTACGAGCAGTACTTC
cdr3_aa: CASSLDPRYSYEQYF

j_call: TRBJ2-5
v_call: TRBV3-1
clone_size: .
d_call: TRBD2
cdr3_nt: TGTGCCAGCAGCCCCCTTCTACGGGAGGGTCAAAAGACCCAGTACTTC
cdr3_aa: CASSPLLREGQKTQYF

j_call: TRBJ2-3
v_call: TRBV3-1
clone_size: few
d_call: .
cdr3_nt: TGTGCCAGCAGCCTAGCCCCTCTGGTGTGGGGAGTGCCAGATACGCAGTATTTT
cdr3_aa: CASSLAPLVWGVPDTQYF

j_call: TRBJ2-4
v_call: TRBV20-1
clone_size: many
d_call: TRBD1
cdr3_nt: TGCAGTGCTCTCGGGACAGGAGGAAACATTCAGTACTTC
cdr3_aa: CSALGTGGNIQYF

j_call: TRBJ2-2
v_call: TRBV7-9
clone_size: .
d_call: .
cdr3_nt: TGTGCCAGCAGCCCAGCGGAAGGGAACACCGGGGAGCTGTTTTTT
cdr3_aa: CASSPAEGNTGELFF

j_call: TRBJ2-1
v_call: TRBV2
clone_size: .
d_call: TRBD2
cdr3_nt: TGTGCCAGCAGTGAATCTTTGACTAGCGGGTCTGAGGCGTTCTTC
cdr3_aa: CASSESLTSGSEAFF

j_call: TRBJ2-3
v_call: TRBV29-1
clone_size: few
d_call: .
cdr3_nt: TGCAGCGTTGAATTCAGGGGCACAGATACGCAGTATTTT
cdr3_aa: CSVEFRGTDTQYF

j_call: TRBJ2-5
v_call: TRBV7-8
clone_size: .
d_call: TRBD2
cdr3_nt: TGTGCCAGCAGCTTTGGGCCTAGCGGGATCTCCAAAGAGACCCAGTACTTC
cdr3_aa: CASSFGPSGISKETQYF

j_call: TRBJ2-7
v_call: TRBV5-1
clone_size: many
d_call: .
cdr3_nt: TGCGCCAGCAGCATGGCACAGGATTCCTACGAGCAGTACTTC
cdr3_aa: CASSMAQDSYEQYF

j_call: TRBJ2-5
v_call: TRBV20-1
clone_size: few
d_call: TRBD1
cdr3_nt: TGCAGTGCTATTAAGGGGCGAGACAGGGAAGAGACCCAGTACTTC
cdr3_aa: CSAIKGRDREETQYF

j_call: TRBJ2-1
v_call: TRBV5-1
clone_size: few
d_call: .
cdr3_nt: TGCGCCAGCAGCTTGGCCGGACAGTACAATGAGCAGTTCTTC
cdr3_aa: CASSLAGQYNEQFF

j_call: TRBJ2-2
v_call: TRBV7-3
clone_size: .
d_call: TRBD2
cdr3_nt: TGTGCCAGCAGCGCCCCGGGACTAGCATCCGGGGAGCTGTTTTTT
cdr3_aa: CASSAPGLASGELFF

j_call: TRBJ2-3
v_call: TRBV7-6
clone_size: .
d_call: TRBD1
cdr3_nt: TGTGCCAGCAGCAGACAGGGGCGGGGAGATACGCAGTATTTT
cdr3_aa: CASSRQGRGDTQYF

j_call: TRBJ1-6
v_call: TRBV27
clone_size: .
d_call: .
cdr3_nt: TGTGCCAGCAGTCCCCCTCAGGGGTACTCACCCCTCCACTTT
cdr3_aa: CASSPPQGYSPLHF

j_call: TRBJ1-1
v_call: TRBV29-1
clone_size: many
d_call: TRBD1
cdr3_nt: TGCAGCGTAGATGGACAGGGGTACACTGAAGCTTTCTTT
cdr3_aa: CSVDGQGYTEAFF

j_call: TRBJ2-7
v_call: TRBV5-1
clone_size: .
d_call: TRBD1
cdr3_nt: TGCGCCAGCAGCGTTCTCCCTCAGGGGGCGGGTGAGCAGTACTTC
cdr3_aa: CASSVLPQGAGEQYF

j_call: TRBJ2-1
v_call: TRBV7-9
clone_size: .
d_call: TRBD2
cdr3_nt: TGTGCCAGCAGCTTTGACGGACTAGCGGGAGTTGAGCAGTTCTTC
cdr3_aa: CASSFDGLAGVEQFF

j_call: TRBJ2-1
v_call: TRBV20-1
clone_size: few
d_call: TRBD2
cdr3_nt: TGCAGTGCTAGAGCCCTTGGTTCTCTTCTGACTAGCGGCTCCTACAATGAGCAGTTCTTC
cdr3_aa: CSARALGSLLTSGSYNEQFF

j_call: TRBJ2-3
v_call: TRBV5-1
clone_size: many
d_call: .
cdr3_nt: TGCGCCAGCAGTTACGGCCCGGTTGCAGATACGCAGTATTTT
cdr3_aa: CASSYGPVADTQYF

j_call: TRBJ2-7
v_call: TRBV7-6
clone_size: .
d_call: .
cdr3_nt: TGTGCCAGCAGCTTAGGCCTTGGGCGGACGCGCGAGCAGTACTTC
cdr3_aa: CASSLGLGRTREQYF

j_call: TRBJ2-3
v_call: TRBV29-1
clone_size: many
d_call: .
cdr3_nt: TGCAGCGTTGATTCCCCAACCCGCACAGATACGCAGTATTTT
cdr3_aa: CSVDSPTRTDTQYF

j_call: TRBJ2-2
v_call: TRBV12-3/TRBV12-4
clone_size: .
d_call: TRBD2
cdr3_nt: TGTGCCAGCAGTCCTGACGGGAGGGGAACCGGGGAGCTGTTTTTT
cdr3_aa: CASSPDGRGTGELFF

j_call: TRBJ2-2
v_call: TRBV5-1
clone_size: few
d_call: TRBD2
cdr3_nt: TGCGCCAGCAGCCTGATAGCGGGAGACACCGGGGAGCTGTTTTTT
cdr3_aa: CASSLIAGDTGELFF

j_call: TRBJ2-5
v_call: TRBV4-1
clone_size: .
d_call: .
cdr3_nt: TGCGCCAGCAGCCAAGACGCAGGGCCAAAACTTGGCGAGACCCAGTACTTC
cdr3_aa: CASSQDAGPKLGETQYF

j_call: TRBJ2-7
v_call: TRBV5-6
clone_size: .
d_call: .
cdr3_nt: TGTGCCAGCAGCTTGGGGGACCCAGCCTACGAGCAGTACTTC
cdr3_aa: CASSLGDPAYEQYF

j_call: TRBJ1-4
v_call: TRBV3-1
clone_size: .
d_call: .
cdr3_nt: TGTGCCAGCAGTTTCTATTTCGAACGTGGTGAAAAACTGTTTTTT
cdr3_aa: CASSFYFERGEKLFF

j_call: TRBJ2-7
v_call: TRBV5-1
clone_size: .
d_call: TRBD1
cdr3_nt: TGCGCCAGCAGCCGGGACAGGGCTGCCGACGAGCAGTACTTC
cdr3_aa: CASSRDRAADEQYF

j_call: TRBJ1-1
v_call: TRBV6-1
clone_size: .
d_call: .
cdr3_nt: TGTGCCAGCCGAACCGGGGTAGGGACTGAAGCTTTCTTT
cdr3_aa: CASRTGVGTEAFF

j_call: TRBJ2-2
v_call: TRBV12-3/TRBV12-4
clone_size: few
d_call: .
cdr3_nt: TGTGCCAGCAGTTTAAGGTCACAGGGCGGGGCCGGGGAGCTGTTTTTT
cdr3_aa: CASSLRSQGGAGELFF

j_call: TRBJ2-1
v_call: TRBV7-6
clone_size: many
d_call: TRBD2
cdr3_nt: TGTGCCAGCAGCTTAGGGGCCGGGACTAGCGGGAGTCTCGAGCAGTTCTTC
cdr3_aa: CASSLGAGTSGSLEQFF

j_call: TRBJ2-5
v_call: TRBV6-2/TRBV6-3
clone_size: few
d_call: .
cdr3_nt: TGTGCCAGCAGTTACTGGCGGGACCAAGAGACCCAGTACTTC
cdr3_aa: CASSYWRDQETQYF

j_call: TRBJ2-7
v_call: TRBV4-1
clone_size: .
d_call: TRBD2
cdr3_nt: TGCGCCAGCAGCCAAGGACTAGCGTCGAACTACGAGCAGTACTTC
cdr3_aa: CASSQGLASNYEQYF

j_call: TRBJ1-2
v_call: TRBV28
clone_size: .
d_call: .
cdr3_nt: TGTGCCAGCAGTTTCTGGTTTACCTATGGCTACACCTTC
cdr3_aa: CASSFWFTYGYTF

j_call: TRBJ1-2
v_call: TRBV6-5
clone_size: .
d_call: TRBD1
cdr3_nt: TGTGCCAGCAGTTACTCGAGACAGGGTGGGGGTTGGGGCTACACCTTC
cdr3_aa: CASSYSRQGGGWGYTF

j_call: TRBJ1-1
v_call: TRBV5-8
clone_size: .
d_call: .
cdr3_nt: TGTGCCAGCAGCTGGAGTGGGAGATACACTGAAGCTTTCTTT
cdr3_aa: CASSWSGRYTEAFF

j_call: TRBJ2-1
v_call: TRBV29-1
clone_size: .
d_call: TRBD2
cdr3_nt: TGCAGCGTTGAGGGTTTCGAGACTAGCGGGAGCCGGTCATACAATGAGCAGTTCTTC
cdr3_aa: CSVEGFETSGSRSYNEQFF

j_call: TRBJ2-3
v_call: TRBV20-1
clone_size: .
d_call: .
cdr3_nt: TGCAGTGACGATACGCAGTATTTT
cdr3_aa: CSDDTQYF

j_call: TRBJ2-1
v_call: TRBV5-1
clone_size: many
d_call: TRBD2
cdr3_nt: TGCGCCAGCAGCCCCACTAGCGGGAGGGGCTACAATGAGCAGTTCTTC
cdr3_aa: CASSPTSGRGYNEQFF

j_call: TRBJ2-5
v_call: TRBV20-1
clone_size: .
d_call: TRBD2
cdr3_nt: TGCAGTGCACACCGGCGGGAGGGTTCCCAAGAGACCCAGTACTTC
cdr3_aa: CSAHRREGSQETQYF

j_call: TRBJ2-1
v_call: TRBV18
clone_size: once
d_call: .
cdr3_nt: TGTGCCAGCTCACCACTAACAGCGCACAATGAGCAGTTCTTC
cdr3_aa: CASSPLTAHNEQFF

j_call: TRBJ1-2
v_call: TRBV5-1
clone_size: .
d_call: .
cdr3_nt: TGCGCCAGCAGCTTGGCCAACACTCCCTATGGCTACACCTTC
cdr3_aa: CASSLANTPYGYTF

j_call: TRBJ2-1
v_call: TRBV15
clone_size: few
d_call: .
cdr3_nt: TGTGCCACCAGGCACTCGCGGCCTATCTGGGAGCAGTTCTTC
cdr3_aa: CATRHSRPIWEQFF